The 7 T cell receptor beta chains below were found in one sample sequenced in a study of shared clonotypes between healthy human individuals. The assay was immunoSEQ multiplex PCR, and TCRdb's table has in-frame clones only and misses some. The profile covers about 87,000 clones, with around half appearing a single time and about 14% taken by the ten largest. The sequenced material came from PBMCs. Every receptor here comes from a woman between 35 and 50 years old in good health. Some clones in this sample may be carry-over from other donors' samples.

The genes are TRBV20-1 and TRBJ1-1, with D tentatively TRBD1 (6 bases). CDR3 length equals 11 residues. CDR1 DFQATT and CDR2 SNEGSKA come from the germline V gene (reference sequence). V shed 6 bases and J shed 7 bases, with 12 bases lying between them. In nucleotides, the CDR3 is TGCAGTGCCCGCGCCAGGGGTGAAGCTTTCTTT. Its translation is CSARARGEAFF.

This clone was detected ten times or more. This chain links TRBV19 with TRBJ1-2, with 7 positions matching TRBD1. Germline values: CDR1 LNHDA, CDR2 SQIVND (reference sequence). V lost 5 bases and J lost 5; bases outside the gene matches: 11. This CDR3 has 15 residues. The CDR3 protein is CASSSNRGRGYGYTF. The CDR3 DNA reads TGTGCCAGTAGTTCCAACAGGGGTCGGGGATATGGCTACACCTTC.

This clone was seen a single time. The J gene is TRBJ2-7, the V gene TRBV7-6; TRBD2 matches at 11 bases. The J call is doubtful: the DNA matches TRBJ2-1 better. Germline V gene sequence: CDR1 SGHVS, CDR2 FNYEAQ. The CDR3 is made up of 17 amino acids. For the CDR3, the DNA is TGTGCCAGCAGCCCGAGACTAGCGGGGATTACCTACAATGAGCAGTTCTTC. Its protein is CASSPRLAGITYNEQFF.

The chain employs TRBV6-4 and TRBJ2-1, with TRBD2 matching over 8 bases. V was clipped by 4 bases and J by 7 bases; unmatched bases: 9. CDR3 size: 15 residues. The germline CDR1 and CDR2 sequences are MRHNA and SNTAGT. CDR3 bases: TGTGCCAGCAGTGCCCAAGCGGGAGCTATAAATGAGCAGTTCTTC. It encodes CASSAQAGAINEQFF.

The chain joins TRBV28 to TRBJ2-7; TRBD2 aligns across 8 bases. This CDR3 is built from 15 residues. CDR1 is MDHEN, CDR2 SYDVKM, per germline. V gave up 5 bases and J gave up 0 bases; unmatched junction bases: 6. CDR3 region: CASSLLAASSYEQYF. CDR3 DNA: TGTGCCAGCAGTCTACTAGCGGCTAGCTCCTACGAGCAGTACTTC.

This clone was found once. This chain links TRBV2 with TRBJ2-7, with 12 bases lining up with TRBD1. Trimming removed 7 bases from V and 4 bases from J; junction bases left unmatched: 5. This CDR3 is built from 14 residues. In germline, CDR1 is SNHLY, CDR2 FYNNEI. The CDR3 sequence is CASNRDRGPYEQYF. CDR3 nucleotides: TGTGCCAGCAACCGGGACAGGGGGCCGTACGAGCAGTACTTC.

This clone was seen repeatedly, ten times or more. V usage is TRBV28 and J usage is TRBJ2-5; the D gene is possibly TRBD2 (5 bases). Germline V gene sequence: CDR1 MDHEN, CDR2 SYDVKM. The CDR3 consists of 15 residues. V shed 6 bases and J shed 2 bases, with 16 bases lying between them. The CDR3 sequence: CASRTSWGEQETQYF. In DNA, the CDR3 is TGTGCCAGCAGAACCTCCTGGGGAGAACAAGAGACCCAGTACTTC.